Sequencing of this T cell receptor beta chain was carried out in a study of blood T cell repertoires in COVID-19. As for the study in general: The samples span acute and convalescent COVID-19 from the United States, Italy and Spain. T cells, B-cell-depleted T cells, or PBMCs supplied cDNA or gDNA.

Methods used by the authors: Amplification of reference gene primers provided the estimated nucleated cell counts. Measured with immunoSEQ multiplex PCR; TCRdb has only the in-frame clones, and not every one. The V and J calls and clone size were taken over from that table, and D and trimming were inferred from the DNA. The sample lists about 400,000 clones, nearly 90% occurring once. V lost 2 bases to trimming and J lost 7 bases, with 7 bases between them. The CDR3 is 12 amino acids. The germline gives CDR1 WNHNN, CDR2 SYGVQD (reference sequence). This clone was counted a single time. Sequencing used PBMCs or T cells enriched from blood (not recorded which). This rearrangement joins TRBV10-1 to TRBJ2-3, with D possibly being TRBD2 (5 bases). This sequence was found in a woman in her late teens or twenties with acute COVID-19. Here the CDR3 DNA reads TGCGCCAGCAGTGAGGCCGGGAATACGCAGTATTTT. Its protein is CASSEAGNTQYF.